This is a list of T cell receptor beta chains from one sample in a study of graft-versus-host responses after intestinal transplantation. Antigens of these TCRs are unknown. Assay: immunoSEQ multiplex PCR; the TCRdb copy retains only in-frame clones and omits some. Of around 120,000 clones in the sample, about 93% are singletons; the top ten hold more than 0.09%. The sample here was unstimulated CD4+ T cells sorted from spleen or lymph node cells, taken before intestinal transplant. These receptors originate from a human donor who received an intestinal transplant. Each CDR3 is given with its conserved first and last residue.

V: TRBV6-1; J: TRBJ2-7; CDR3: CASSELSRQKGYEQYF
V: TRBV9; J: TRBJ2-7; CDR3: CASSAPGTSGRRGDEQYF
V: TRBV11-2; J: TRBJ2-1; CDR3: CASSLAERGIGYNEQFF
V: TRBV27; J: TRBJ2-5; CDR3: CASSPRTSGRRETQYF
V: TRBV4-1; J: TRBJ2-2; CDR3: CASSPGSTGTDANTGELFF
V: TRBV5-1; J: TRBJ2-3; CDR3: CASSSGASTDTQYF
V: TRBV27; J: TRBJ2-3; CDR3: CASSPDYTLPTDTQYF
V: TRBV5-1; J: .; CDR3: CASSLVAVSSYEQYF
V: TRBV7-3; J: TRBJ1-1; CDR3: CASSFDGNTEAFF
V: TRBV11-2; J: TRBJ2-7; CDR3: CASSIRGYEQYF
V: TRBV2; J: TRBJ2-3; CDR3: CASSVSSTHTDTQYF
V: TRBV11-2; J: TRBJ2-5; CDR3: CASSLERPETQYF
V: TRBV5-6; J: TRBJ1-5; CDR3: CASSRGDQPQHF
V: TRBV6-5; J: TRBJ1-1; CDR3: CASSYSKQVGGAFF
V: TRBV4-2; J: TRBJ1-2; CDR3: CASSQEGGSYYGYTF
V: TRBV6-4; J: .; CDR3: CASSGVRSYEQYF